Below, 23 T cell receptor beta chains from the same sample are listed, as sequenced in a study of T cell responses to AZD1222 COVID-19 vaccine. Profiled with immunoSEQ multiplex PCR; TCRdb holds only in-frame clones, not every one. The sample has about 120,000 clones; under 90% are singletons. The sample here was peripheral blood, taken on day 0 of AZD1222 vaccination. The receptors stem from an adult in good health.

The V gene is TRBV11-2, the J gene TRBJ2-7, with D perhaps TRBD1 or TRBD2 (5 bases each). V dropped 2 bases and J dropped 5 bases, with 16 bases sitting between them. This CDR3 region has 15 residues. Per the germline V gene, CDR1 is SGHAT and CDR2 is FQNNGV. The CDR3 loop is CASSLSRGQGDEQYF. CDR3 bases: TGTGCCAGCAGCTTAAGTCGTGGGCAGGGAGACGAGCAGTACTTC.

This sequence joins TRBV19 and TRBJ2-5, with D perhaps matching TRBD1 or TRBD2 (5 bases each). The ends were cut back, 6 bases at V and 4 bases at J, with 15 bases in the middle. The V gene's germline CDR1 is LNHDA and CDR2 SQIVND (reference sequence). This CDR3 spans 14 amino acids. The CDR3 DNA is TGTGCCAGTAGCCCCGAGAAGAGGGGAGAGACCCAGTACTTC. It translates to CASSPEKRGETQYF.

The V call is TRBV21-1, the J call TRBJ1-2; no DNA check was done on the table's D call, TRBD1. TRBV21-1 is given as a pseudogene. There are 19 residues in the CDR3. Here the CDR3 reads CASSKMPTPRQGTNYGYTF. CDR3 coding DNA: TGTGCCAGCAGCAAGATGCCCACTCCAAGACAGGGTACTAACTATGGCTACACCTTC.

This chain links TRBV5-1 with TRBJ2-1, with 7 bases matching TRBD2. The CDR3 contains 15 residues. Germline CDR1 and CDR2: SGHRS and YFSETQ. The junction had 5 bases not matched to a gene; V was cut back by 0 bases and J by 5 bases. The CDR3 coding sequence is TGCGCCAGCAGCTTGGCCGGGACTAACGACAATGAGCAGTTCTTC. Encoded protein: CASSLAGTNDNEQFF.

The chain couples TRBV6-5 to TRBJ1-2; D is undetermined. The V end lost 5 bases, the J end lost 5 bases, and 12 bases lay between the germline ends. The CDR3 is made up of 13 amino acids. Germline V gives CDR1 MNHEY, CDR2 SVGAGI. The CDR3 nucleotides are TGTGCCAGCAGTCCAGACTATTCTTATGGCTACACCTTC. It codes for CASSPDYSYGYTF.

The CDR3 protein is CAISESKFGQPQHF. As DNA, the CDR3 is TGTGCCATCAGTGAGTCCAAGTTTGGACAGCCCCAGCATTTT. The chain couples TRBV10-3 to TRBJ1-5; D not certain. The CDR3 extends over 14 amino acids. Trimming pared 0 bases from V and 7 bases from J, leaving 10 bases between. Germline values: CDR1 ENHRY, CDR2 SYGVKD.

The genes are TRBV28 and TRBJ2-2; 8 bases map to TRBD2. The CDR3 consists of 15 residues. Trimming took 7 bases from V and 6 from J; bases not matched to a gene: 10. The germline gives CDR1 MDHEN, CDR2 SYDVKM. The CDR3 reads CASTRGGDWAGELFF. In nucleotides, the CDR3 is TGTGCCAGCACCCGGGGGGGCGATTGGGCCGGGGAGCTGTTTTTT.

The rearrangement uses TRBV6-5 and TRBJ1-3, with TRBD1 matching over 7 bases. This CDR3 is 15 amino acids long. Looked up from germline, CDR1 is MNHEY and CDR2 is SVGAGI. Trimming cost V 2 bases and J 2 bases; bases outside gene matches: 3. In DNA, the CDR3 is TGTGCCAGCAGTTACGACAGGGCTGCTGGAAACACCATATATTTT. Its protein product is CASSYDRAAGNTIYF.

V is TRBV6-2 or TRBV6-3 and J is TRBJ1-6, with TRBD1 identical over 7 bases. V gave up 0 bases and J gave up 1 base; unmatched junction bases: 9. This CDR3 is 19 amino acids long. Germline V gene data show CDR1 as MNHEY and CDR2 as SVGEGT. The CDR3 sequence is CASSYSSRGPESYNSPLHF. CDR3 nucleotides: TGTGCCAGCAGTTACTCGAGTAGGGGGCCGGAATCCTATAATTCACCCCTCCACTTT.

This chain joins TRBV12-3 or TRBV12-4 and TRBJ2-1; 7 nucleotides match TRBD2. V was pared by 5 bases and J by 8 bases, with 6 bases of the junction left unmatched. This CDR3 comprises 13 residues. The CDR3 reads CASSPPTSYEQFF. The CDR3 region has the DNA TGTGCCAGCAGTCCCCCGACTAGCTATGAGCAGTTCTTC.

The V call is TRBV6-6, the J call TRBJ2-4; 8 positions agree with TRBD1. This CDR3 has 13 residues. CDR1 and CDR2 from the germline V gene are MNHNY and SVGAGI (reference sequence). With V trimmed by 5 bases and J by 9 bases, 6 bases remained unmatched. The CDR3 sequence: CASSLGQGSIQYF. CDR3 DNA sequence: TGTGCCAGCAGTCTCGGACAGGGAAGCATTCAGTACTTC.

V usage is TRBV25-1 and J usage is TRBJ1-1; 7 bases fit TRBD1. V trimming: 5 bases; J trimming: 0 bases; junction bases outside the gene matches: 9. The CDR3 is 16 amino acids. Germline values: CDR1 MGHDK, CDR2 SYGVNS. CDR3 in amino acids: CASSPRRGRMNTEAFF. The DNA for the CDR3 is TGTGCCAGCAGTCCCCGGAGGGGGCGAATGAACACTGAAGCTTTCTTT.

The chain has TRBV6-5 and TRBJ2-1; tentatively, D is TRBD1 or TRBD2 (6 bases each). V was cut by 5 bases and J by 2 bases, with 13 bases left in between. The CDR3 has 15 residues. Per the germline V gene, CDR1 is MNHEY and CDR2 is SVGAGI. CDR3 residues: CASSPRRGAYNEQFF. CDR3 DNA: TGTGCCAGCAGTCCTCGGAGGGGGGCCTACAATGAGCAGTTCTTC.

V is TRBV9 and J is TRBJ2-1; D ambiguous. The CDR3 covers 15 residues. Germline assignment: CDR1 SGDLS and CDR2 YYNGEE. Deletions cut 0 bases from V and 9 bases from J, with 16 bases between. Here the CDR3 DNA reads TGTGCCAGCAGCGTAGATCCCCTAAATTTGGGTGAGCAGTTCTTC. Encoded protein: CASSVDPLNLGEQFF.

The rearrangement links TRBV5-5 to TRBJ2-3; D gene unclear. Germline V gene sequence: CDR1 SGHKS, CDR2 YYEKEE (reference sequence). Trimming removed 1 base from V and 3 bases from J, with 9 bases in between. The CDR3 has 14 residues. The CDR3 bases are TGTGCCAGCAGCTTGTTCCCTGGGACAGATACGCAGTATTTT. Translated, it gives CASSLFPGTDTQYF.

The chain is built from TRBV10-1 and TRBJ1-6; D may be TRBD1 (6 bases). This CDR3 contains 16 residues. V lost 4 bases and J 8 bases, leaving 18 bases between the germline ends. The germline gives CDR1 WNHNN, CDR2 SYGVQD (reference sequence). The CDR3 DNA reads TGCGCCAGCAGTGCCACGGGGGGCTCCTGGGATTCACCCCTCCACTTT. Translated: CASSATGGSWDSPLHF.

This clone occurred once. J is TRBJ1-1 and V is TRBV19, with TRBD1 identical over 8 bases. The CDR3 runs 20 residues. V lost 5 bases and J lost 0; bases outside the gene matches: 20. Germline CDR1 is LNHDA and CDR2 is SQIVND (reference sequence). In DNA, the CDR3 is TGTGCCAGTAGTGGGAACCGGGACAGGTTCTCAGCTTTTATGAACACTGAAGCTTTCTTT. It translates to CASSGNRDRFSAFMNTEAFF.

The chain joins TRBV18 to TRBJ2-5; possibly TRBD2 for D (5 bases). Trimming stripped 6 bases from V and 2 bases from J, with 13 bases between. This CDR3 contains 14 residues. Germline V gene lookup returns CDR1 KGHSH and CDR2 LQKENI. CDR3 nucleotide sequence: TGTGCCAGCTCCCACGGGCCGGGGCAAGAGACCCAGTACTTC. Translating gives CASSHGPGQETQYF.

The genes are TRBV15 and TRBJ2-6; the D gene is possibly TRBD1 (5 bases). Germline lookup yields CDR1 LNHNV and CDR2 YYDKDF (reference sequence). V shed 3 bases and J shed 0 bases, with 12 bases lying between them. The CDR3 is 17 residues long. The CDR3 DNA follows: TGTGCCACCAGCAGGGACACTTTAATCTCTGGGGCCAACGTCCTGACTTTC. It specifies CATSRDTLISGANVLTF.

This sequence joins TRBV27 and TRBJ1-1, with 10 bases that match TRBD1. This CDR3 has 17 residues. Germline lookup yields CDR1 MNHEY and CDR2 SMNVEV (reference sequence). After removal of 6 bases from V and 0 bases from J, the junction contained 10 bases not matched to a gene. CDR3 in amino acids: CASRPYGTGVMNTEAFF. The CDR3 DNA follows: TGTGCCAGCAGACCCTACGGGACAGGGGTGATGAACACTGAAGCTTTCTTT.

This clone has more than one count but fewer than ten. The V call is TRBV18, the J call TRBJ1-6; 8 bases line up with TRBD1. V lost 6 bases and J lost 0; bases outside the gene matches: 4. CDR1 KGHSH and CDR2 LQKENI come from the germline V gene. CDR3 length: 16 amino acids. The CDR3 DNA reads TGTGCCAGCTCGCGACAGGGGAGCTCCTATAATTCACCCCTCCACTTT. It specifies CASSRQGSSYNSPLHF.

As for this clone: The junction does not match germline at one end; this may be a read error. The chain has TRBV25-1 and TRBJ1-2; unclear D gene. The CDR3 has 11 amino acids. Looked up from germline, CDR1 is MGHDK and CDR2 is SYGVNS. The CDR3 DNA reads TGCTCGACCTCAAACTATTATGGCTACACCTTC. It translates to CSTSNYYGYTF.

This chain links TRBV28 with TRBJ2-2; 7 bases align to TRBD1. Trimming at V came to 6 bases and at J to 4 bases, leaving 5 bases not matched to a gene. The CDR3 is 14 amino acids. CDR1 is MDHEN, CDR2 SYDVKM, per germline. The CDR3 here is CASRQTGTTGELFF. In DNA form, the CDR3 reads TGTGCCAGCAGACAGACAGGGACCACCGGGGAGCTGTTTTTT.